This paragraph covers one T cell receptor (beta chain) sequence. Its antigen is currently unknown. Other DNA sequences from this sample encode an identical CDR3 as well. Expressed TCRB transcripts were sequenced because the entire RNA isolate underwent reverse transcription. The repertoire was sequenced with immunoSEQ multiplex PCR; TCRdb's copy has only in-frame clones and lacks some. The sample carries about 620,000 clones, 15% recorded once. The data were obtained in a study of beta chain features in type 1 diabetes. The study, taken as a whole, reports: In the patient group, naive, central memory and Treg TCRB repertoires seemed more alike than in the healthy donor group.

Germline assignment: CDR1 KGHSH and CDR2 LQKENI. The V gene end was trimmed by 4 bases and the J gene end by 0 bases; junction bases not matched to a gene: 3. This CDR3 has 16 amino acids. Sorting produced populations that all topped 95% purity. The V call is TRBV18, the J call TRBJ1-4; 9 bases are shared with TRBD1. The sequencing input was naive CD4+ T cells from blood. The source of this sequence is a man between 18 and 29 years old in good health. The CDR3, as DNA: TGTGCCAGCTCACGGGACAGGGTTGCAACTAATGAAAAACTGTTTTTT. It specifies CASSRDRVATNEKLFF.